The rows below give T cell receptor beta chains drawn from one sample of a study of T cells in Graves' hyperthyroidism and ophthalmopathy. TCRdb passed the multiplex PCR reads through MiXCR, listing each CDR3 protein once. The profile shows hundreds of thousands of distinct CDR3 sequences, 13% to 15% of them singletons. The sample taken for sequencing was blood. All receptors come from a woman between 18 and 29 years old with Graves' hyperthyroidism. CDR3s include the opening cysteine and the closing phenylalanine or tryptophan. Fields, in order: J gene, clone size, V gene, D gene, CDR3 protein, CDR3 DNA. The D gene is left open where the match is weak. For some rows the clone size is stated as once, few or many, or as a class when expanded; others skip it.

j_gene: TRBJ2-1
abundance: few
v_gene: TRBV20-1
d_gene: .
CDR3aa: CSARDQYLGSEQFF
CDR3nt: TGCAGTGCTAGAGATCAATATCTCGGATCTGAGCAGTTCTTC

j_gene: TRBJ2-1
abundance: many
v_gene: TRBV4-2
d_gene: TRBD2
CDR3aa: CASSQGETAGGPDEQFF
CDR3nt: TGTGCCAGCAGCCAAGGAGAGACGGCGGGAGGGCCCGATGAGCAGTTCTTC

j_gene: TRBJ2-1
abundance: .
v_gene: TRBV15
d_gene: .
CDR3aa: CATSRDRGYNEQFF
CDR3nt: TGTGCCACCAGCAGAGATCGAGGCTACAATGAGCAGTTCTTC

j_gene: TRBJ1-1
abundance: .
v_gene: TRBV20-1
d_gene: .
CDR3aa: CSASQSRGTEAFF
CDR3nt: TGCAGTGCTAGTCAATCCAGGGGTACTGAAGCTTTCTTT

j_gene: TRBJ1-4
abundance: many
v_gene: TRBV7-2
d_gene: .
CDR3aa: CASSLNWGEKLFF
CDR3nt: TGTGCCAGCAGCTTAAATTGGGGGGAAAAACTGTTTTTT

j_gene: TRBJ2-1
abundance: .
v_gene: TRBV5-8
d_gene: TRBD1
CDR3aa: CASSLQGVTYNEQFF
CDR3nt: TGTGCCAGCAGCTTGCAGGGGGTTACCTACAATGAGCAGTTCTTC

j_gene: TRBJ1-2
abundance: few
v_gene: TRBV10-3
d_gene: TRBD1
CDR3aa: CAISAQGSRGYTF
CDR3nt: TGTGCCATCAGCGCACAGGGGTCTAGGGGCTACACCTTC

j_gene: TRBJ1-5
abundance: many
v_gene: TRBV6-2/TRBV6-3
d_gene: .
CDR3aa: CASRWDGQVNQPQHF
CDR3nt: TGTGCCAGCAGGTGGGACGGTCAGGTTAATCAGCCCCAGCATTTT

j_gene: TRBJ1-6
abundance: .
v_gene: TRBV10-3
d_gene: TRBD1
CDR3aa: CAIRDSNSPLHF
CDR3nt: TGTGCCATCCGGGACAGTAATTCACCCCTCCACTTT

j_gene: TRBJ2-7
abundance: .
v_gene: TRBV12-3/TRBV12-4
d_gene: TRBD1
CDR3aa: CASSPSTGGAEQYF
CDR3nt: TGTGCCAGCAGTCCTTCGACAGGGGGCGCCGAGCAGTACTTC

j_gene: TRBJ2-7
abundance: many
v_gene: TRBV20-1
d_gene: .
CDR3aa: CSATDRSYEQYF
CDR3nt: TGCAGTGCTACCGACAGGTCCTACGAGCAGTACTTC

j_gene: TRBJ2-7
abundance: many
v_gene: TRBV7-9
d_gene: TRBD2
CDR3aa: CASSPGLAVYEQYF
CDR3nt: TGTGCCAGCAGCCCCGGACTAGCGGTTTACGAGCAGTACTTC

j_gene: TRBJ2-5
abundance: few
v_gene: TRBV2
d_gene: .
CDR3aa: CASSDGPRGTQYF
CDR3nt: TGTGCCAGCAGTGATGGGCCCCGAGGTACCCAGTACTTC

j_gene: TRBJ2-7
abundance: many
v_gene: TRBV7-6
d_gene: .
CDR3aa: CASSLEGGTTYEQYF
CDR3nt: TGTGCCAGCAGCTTAGAAGGGGGGACTACCTACGAGCAGTACTTC

j_gene: TRBJ1-2
abundance: many
v_gene: TRBV20-1
d_gene: .
CDR3aa: CSAGPTAHYGYTF
CDR3nt: TGCAGTGCTGGGCCCACAGCCCACTATGGCTACACCTTC

j_gene: TRBJ2-1
abundance: many
v_gene: TRBV11-3
d_gene: TRBD2
CDR3aa: CASSLQWGASGSSNNEQFF
CDR3nt: TGTGCCAGCAGCCTCCAATGGGGGGCTAGCGGGAGTTCCAACAATGAGCAGTTCTTC

j_gene: TRBJ2-7
abundance: .
v_gene: TRBV5-6
d_gene: TRBD2
CDR3aa: CASSAGDWYYEQYF
CDR3nt: TGTGCCAGCAGCGCGGGGGACTGGTACTACGAGCAGTACTTC

j_gene: TRBJ1-5
abundance: many
v_gene: TRBV6-2/TRBV6-3
d_gene: TRBD1
CDR3aa: CASTVGQGFNQPQHF
CDR3nt: TGTGCCAGCACCGTAGGACAGGGGTTCAATCAGCCCCAGCATTTT

j_gene: TRBJ1-1
abundance: many
v_gene: TRBV5-5
d_gene: TRBD1
CDR3aa: CASSFGQGRGTEAFF
CDR3nt: TGTGCCAGCAGCTTCGGACAGGGAAGAGGAACTGAAGCTTTCTTT

j_gene: TRBJ1-2
abundance: many
v_gene: TRBV11-2
d_gene: TRBD1
CDR3aa: CASSPRTGLGYGYTF
CDR3nt: TGTGCCAGCAGCCCCCGGACAGGGCTAGGCTATGGCTACACCTTC

j_gene: TRBJ1-5
abundance: .
v_gene: TRBV24-1
d_gene: .
CDR3aa: CATSSQGGNQPQHF
CDR3nt: TGTGCCACCAGTTCACAGGGTGGCAATCAGCCCCAGCATTTT

j_gene: TRBJ2-4
abundance: many
v_gene: TRBV27
d_gene: TRBD1
CDR3aa: CASSLTGGLTKNIQYF
CDR3nt: TGTGCCAGCAGTCTCACAGGGGGCCTTACCAAAAACATTCAGTACTTC

j_gene: TRBJ2-3
abundance: many
v_gene: TRBV7-8
d_gene: .
CDR3aa: CASSLEGSSAQYF
CDR3nt: TGTGCCAGCAGCTTAGAGGGTAGTTCGGCGCAGTATTTT

j_gene: TRBJ1-2
abundance: many
v_gene: TRBV10-3
d_gene: .
CDR3aa: CAISESPPDSQPSNYGYTF
CDR3nt: TGTGCCATCAGTGAGTCCCCCCCGGACAGCCAACCTTCTAACTATGGCTACACCTTC

j_gene: TRBJ2-7
abundance: few
v_gene: TRBV30
d_gene: TRBD2
CDR3aa: CAWTPGGPPWEQYF
CDR3nt: TGTGCCTGGACCCCGGGGGGGCCCCCCTGGGAGCAGTACTTC

j_gene: TRBJ1-5
abundance: many
v_gene: TRBV20-1
d_gene: .
CDR3aa: CSAPRDKNQPQHF
CDR3nt: TGCAGTGCACCTCGAGACAAGAATCAGCCCCAGCATTTT

j_gene: TRBJ2-4
abundance: .
v_gene: TRBV7-9
d_gene: .
CDR3aa: CASSFSNTREAKNIQYF
CDR3nt: TGTGCCAGCAGCTTTAGTAACACGCGGGAAGCCAAAAACATTCAGTACTTC

j_gene: TRBJ1-3
abundance: few
v_gene: TRBV10-3
d_gene: TRBD1
CDR3aa: CAISGTGDGNTIYF
CDR3nt: TGTGCCATCAGCGGGACAGGAGATGGAAACACCATATATTTT

j_gene: TRBJ2-7
abundance: many
v_gene: TRBV30
d_gene: .
CDR3aa: CAWSVRPREQYF
CDR3nt: TGTGCCTGGAGTGTACGCCCCCGCGAGCAGTACTTC

j_gene: TRBJ1-5
abundance: many
v_gene: TRBV6-1
d_gene: .
CDR3aa: CASSVLRWSNQPQHF
CDR3nt: TGTGCCAGCAGTGTCCTTCGTTGGAGCAATCAGCCCCAGCATTTT

j_gene: TRBJ2-7
abundance: .
v_gene: TRBV18
d_gene: .
CDR3aa: CASSPSVGGNSYEQYF
CDR3nt: TGTGCCAGCTCACCCTCGGTGGGCGGGAACTCCTACGAGCAGTACTTC

j_gene: TRBJ1-2
abundance: many
v_gene: TRBV2
d_gene: .
CDR3aa: CASFGSNYGYTF
CDR3nt: TGTGCCAGCTTTGGATCGAACTATGGCTACACCTTC

j_gene: TRBJ1-1
abundance: many
v_gene: TRBV6-2/TRBV6-3
d_gene: .
CDR3aa: CATMTVMNTEAFF
CDR3nt: TGTGCCACGATGACGGTGATGAACACTGAAGCTTTCTTT

j_gene: TRBJ2-7
abundance: many
v_gene: TRBV5-1
d_gene: TRBD2
CDR3aa: CASSLTGGPYEQYF
CDR3nt: TGTGCCAGCAGTTTAACGGGAGGGCCCTACGAGCAGTACTTC

j_gene: TRBJ2-5
abundance: many
v_gene: TRBV10-3
d_gene: .
CDR3aa: CAISVSGSIQETQYF
CDR3nt: TGTGCCATCAGTGTGTCAGGTAGTATTCAAGAGACCCAGTACTTC

j_gene: TRBJ2-3
abundance: many
v_gene: TRBV11-2
d_gene: TRBD2
CDR3aa: CASSSRRWGGNADTQYF
CDR3nt: TGTGCCAGCAGCTCCCGCCGGTGGGGGGGGAACGCAGATACGCAGTATTTT

j_gene: TRBJ1-1
abundance: .
v_gene: TRBV30
d_gene: TRBD1
CDR3aa: CAWWDSGEAFF
CDR3nt: TGTGCCTGGTGGGACAGTGGAGAAGCTTTCTTT

j_gene: TRBJ2-5
abundance: many
v_gene: TRBV30
d_gene: .
CDR3aa: CAWTGRAQETQYF
CDR3nt: TGTGCCTGGACGGGCAGGGCCCAAGAGACCCAGTACTTC

j_gene: TRBJ1-4
abundance: few
v_gene: TRBV14
d_gene: .
CDR3aa: CASSQAAGGKLFF
CDR3nt: TGTGCCAGCAGCCAAGCGGCAGGTGGGAAACTGTTTTTT

j_gene: TRBJ2-7
abundance: many
v_gene: TRBV7-8
d_gene: TRBD1
CDR3aa: CASRPRQGASYEQYF
CDR3nt: TGTGCCAGCAGACCCAGACAGGGGGCCTCCTACGAGCAGTACTTC

j_gene: TRBJ1-4
abundance: many
v_gene: TRBV30
d_gene: .
CDR3aa: CAWRAQGTNEKLFF
CDR3nt: TGTGCCTGGAGGGCACAGGGAACTAATGAAAAACTGTTTTTT

j_gene: TRBJ2-5
abundance: .
v_gene: TRBV5-1
d_gene: .
CDR3aa: CASSLGGTDKETQYF
CDR3nt: TGCGCCAGCAGCTTGGGCGGGACAGACAAAGAGACCCAGTACTTC

j_gene: TRBJ1-1
abundance: few
v_gene: TRBV6-1
d_gene: .
CDR3aa: CASSEALGNTEAFF
CDR3nt: TGTGCCAGCAGTGAAGCTTTAGGGAACACTGAAGCTTTCTTT

j_gene: TRBJ2-3
abundance: many
v_gene: TRBV7-2
d_gene: TRBD2
CDR3aa: CASSVDSGRTDTQYF
CDR3nt: TGTGCCAGCAGCGTCGATAGCGGGAGGACAGATACGCAGTATTTT

j_gene: TRBJ2-6
abundance: many
v_gene: TRBV11-2
d_gene: .
CDR3aa: CASSRRTGANVLTF
CDR3nt: TGTGCCAGTTCCAGACGGACTGGGGCCAACGTCCTGACTTTC

j_gene: TRBJ1-3
abundance: .
v_gene: TRBV3-1
d_gene: .
CDR3aa: CASSQQIGNTIYF
CDR3nt: TGTGCCAGCAGCCAGCAGATAGGAAACACCATATATTTT

j_gene: TRBJ2-1
abundance: .
v_gene: TRBV9
d_gene: TRBD2
CDR3aa: CASSVGSSGSAYEQFF
CDR3nt: TGTGCCAGCAGCGTGGGTTCTAGCGGGAGTGCATATGAGCAGTTCTTC

j_gene: TRBJ2-1
abundance: many
v_gene: TRBV27
d_gene: .
CDR3aa: CASSFENPTDNEQFF
CDR3nt: TGTGCCAGCAGTTTCGAAAACCCGACCGACAATGAGCAGTTCTTC

j_gene: TRBJ2-2
abundance: few
v_gene: TRBV5-5
d_gene: TRBD1
CDR3aa: CASSFRTGMNTGELFF
CDR3nt: TGTGCCAGCAGCTTTAGGACAGGGATGAACACCGGGGAGCTGTTTTTT